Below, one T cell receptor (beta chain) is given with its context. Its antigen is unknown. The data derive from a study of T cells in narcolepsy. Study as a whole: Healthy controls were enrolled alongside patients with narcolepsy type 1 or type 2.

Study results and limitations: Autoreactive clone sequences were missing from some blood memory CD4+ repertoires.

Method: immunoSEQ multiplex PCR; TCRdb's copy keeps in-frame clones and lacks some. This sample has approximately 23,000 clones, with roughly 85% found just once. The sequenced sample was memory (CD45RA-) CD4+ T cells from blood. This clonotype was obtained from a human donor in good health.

CDR3 sequence reads: CASTIGWDQPQHF. CDR3 coding DNA: TGTGCCAGCACGATCGGGTGGGATCAGCCCCAGCATTTT. This sequence joins TRBV19 and TRBJ1-5; D remains ambiguous. Germline V gene data show CDR1 as LNHDA and CDR2 as SQIVND (reference sequence). This CDR3 is 13 amino acids long. V gave up 9 bases and J gave up 5 bases, with 14 bases separating them.